A selection of T cell receptor beta chains follows, all from one sample in a study of beta chain features in type 1 diabetes. This table comes from immunoSEQ multiplex PCR, and its TCRdb copy is limited to in-frame clones, with some not included. Of hundreds of thousands of clones in the sample, 30% were seen once. Material: naive CD4+ T cells from blood. The receptors were gathered from a man younger than 35 in good health. Each CDR3 is given with its conserved first and last residue. The D gene is left open where the match is weak. Not every row has a clone size; where given, it reads once, few, many or a size class.

CDR3 | DNA | size | J | D | V
CASSPPGLVETQYF | TGTGCCAGCTCCCCTCCGGGGTTGGTCGAGACCCAGTACTTC | . | TRBJ2-5 | . | TRBV18
CASTYGGAGETQYF | TGTGCCAGCACTTACGGGGGGGCCGGCGAGACCCAGTACTTC | . | TRBJ2-5 | TRBD2 | TRBV28
CSAKGGSRSYEQYF | TGCAGCGCGAAGGGGGGCTCCCGTTCCTACGAGCAGTACTTC | . | TRBJ2-7 | . | TRBV29-1
CASSEVIPGGEAFF | TGTGCCAGCAGTGAAGTCATCCCTGGAGGTGAAGCTTTCTTT | few | TRBJ1-1 | . | TRBV2
CASSIAGLAPNNEQFF | TGTGCCAGTAGTATCGCAGGACTAGCCCCTAACAATGAGCAGTTCTTC | once | TRBJ2-1 | TRBD2 | TRBV19
CASSRRGTREFSEQFF | TGTGCCAGCAGCCGGAGGGGGACTAGGGAATTCTCTGAGCAGTTCTTC | few | TRBJ2-1 | TRBD2 | TRBV7-3
CATGDPSLYNEQFF | TGTGCCACCGGGGACCCCTCCCTCTACAATGAGCAGTTCTTC | few | TRBJ2-1 | . | TRBV15
CASSVDGSGNQPQHF | TGTGCCAGCAGCGTAGACGGGAGCGGCAATCAGCCCCAGCATTTT | once | TRBJ1-5 | . | TRBV9
CASSPRTANTGELFF | TGTGCCAGCAGCCCACGGACAGCGAACACCGGGGAGCTGTTTTTT | . | TRBJ2-2 | . | TRBV7-7
CASSLRLAGVNTQYF | TGTGCCAGCAGCTTAAGACTAGCGGGAGTCAATACGCAGTATTTT | few | TRBJ2-3 | TRBD2 | TRBV7-8